Shown below are 28 T cell receptor beta chains from a single sample sequenced in a study of cytomegalovirus exposure and HLA in healthy donors. The PCR used 60 Vbeta and 13 Jbeta primers. TCRdb keeps only in-frame clones here, not all; method: immunoSEQ multiplex PCR. The data show about 80,000 clones, around 82% seen once. The sequenced material came from PBMCs. The receptor set was obtained from a man between 50 and 59 years old in good health and CMV-seronegative.

This rearrangement joins TRBV28 to TRBJ1-5, with 10 nucleotides matching TRBD1. The germline V gene encodes CDR1 MDHEN and CDR2 SYDVKM. The CDR3 is 16 amino acids. Trimming took 8 bases from V and 4 from J; bases not matched to a gene: 11. This chain's CDR3 is CASHPWGQGINQPQHF. For the CDR3, the DNA is TGTGCCAGCCACCCTTGGGGACAGGGGATAAATCAGCCCCAGCATTTT.

The V call is TRBV7-2, the J call TRBJ1-2, with D uncertain. V lost 4 bases and J lost 4, with 16 bases in between. CDR1 SGHTA and CDR2 FQGNSA come from the germline V gene. The CDR3 has 15 residues. CDR3 protein: CASSSRLSGTYGYTF. As DNA, the CDR3 is TGTGCCAGCAGCTCCCGTTTGTCAGGAACCTATGGCTACACCTTC.

The V call is TRBV28, the J call TRBJ2-7; tentative D call: TRBD2 (5 bases). Trimming cost V 8 bases and J 2 bases, with 13 bases left between them. CDR1 MDHEN and CDR2 SYDVKM come from the germline V gene. The CDR3 has 13 residues. CDR3 DNA: TGTGCCAGCGGTGGGCGGGCCCCCTACGAGCAGTACTTC. Translated, it gives CASGGRAPYEQYF.

The genes are TRBV7-2 and TRBJ1-6; D uncertain. Trimming shortened V by 5 bases and J by 3 bases, and 11 bases separated the two germline ends. The CDR3 is made up of 15 amino acids. Germline CDR1 and CDR2: SGHTA and FQGNSA. CDR3 amino acids: CASSPTDHYNSPLHF. The CDR3 nucleotides are TGTGCCAGCAGCCCTACCGATCACTATAATTCACCCCTCCACTTT.

This chain uses TRBV11-2 with TRBJ2-2; 8 bases match TRBD2. This CDR3 is 15 amino acids long. Trimming cost V 3 bases and J 8 bases; bases outside gene matches: 8. The germline V gene has CDR1 SGHAT and CDR2 FQNNGV. CDR3: CASSLRGALGGELFF. Written as DNA, the CDR3 is TGTGCCAGCAGCTTGCGGGGGGCCTTGGGTGGGGAGCTGTTTTTT.

This rearrangement joins TRBV2 to TRBJ1-1; the D gene is possibly TRBD1 (6 bases). Germline V gene data show CDR1 as SNHLY and CDR2 as FYNNEI. This CDR3 has 13 residues. The germline V and J ends were trimmed by 7 bases and 1 base, with 10 bases remaining between them. The CDR3 sequence: CASILQGNTEAFF. CDR3 nucleotide sequence: TGTGCCAGCATCCTACAGGGGAACACTGAAGCTTTCTTT.

The rearrangement links TRBV27 to TRBJ1-6; D may be TRBD1 (5 bases). CDR3 length equals 14 residues. Trimming cost V 9 bases and J 1 base, with 10 bases left between them. Germline assignment: CDR1 MNHEY and CDR2 SMNVEV (reference sequence). CDR3 sequence: CASAGVSYNSPLHF. The CDR3 coding sequence is TGTGCCAGTGCGGGGGTTTCCTATAATTCACCCCTCCACTTT.

The chain couples TRBV29-1 to TRBJ1-2; D uncertain. Germline CDR1 SQVTM, CDR2 ANQGSEA. The CDR3 is 10 amino acids. Trimming left V 6 bases short and J 5 bases short, with 7 bases between. DNA for the CDR3: TGCAGCGTAGAAACTTATGGCTACACCTTC. Residues: CSVETYGYTF.

The chain recombines TRBV4-2 with TRBJ1-6; D gene ambiguous. CDR1 and CDR2 from the germline V gene are LGHNA and YNFKEQ. With 6 bases removed from V and 6 bases from J, the gap between germline ends came to 12 bases. This CDR3 is 14 amino acids long. The CDR3 loop is CASRSAEGNSPLHF. DNA for the CDR3: TGTGCCAGCAGGTCGGCGGAGGGTAATTCACCCCTCCACTTT.

Of note for this clone: The same CDR3 also results from other DNA sequences found in this sample. The chain combines TRBV5-1 with TRBJ2-5, with a possible D match to TRBD1 (5 bases). Trimming left V 7 bases short and J 2 bases short, with 12 bases between. Germline assignment: CDR1 SGHRS and CDR2 YFSETQ. CDR3 length: 13 residues. Written as DNA, the CDR3 is TGCGCCAGCTCTGGGGCAGGACAAGAGACCCAGTACTTC. This codes for CASSGAGQETQYF.

The chain employs TRBV7-9 and TRBJ1-5; no reliable D call. CDR3 length equals 15 residues. Trimming cost V 1 base and J 7 bases, with 14 bases left between them. Germline V gene sequence: CDR1 SEHNR, CDR2 FQNEAQ (reference sequence). The CDR3 DNA follows: TGTGCCAGCAGCTTAGGCGAGGGCTGGGGACAGCCCCAGCATTTT. Residues: CASSLGEGWGQPQHF.

CDR3 sequence reads: CASTATGEGGNTIYF. Written as DNA, the CDR3 is TGTGCCAGCACCGCGACAGGGGAAGGTGGAAACACCATATATTTT. J is TRBJ1-3 and V is TRBV6-5; 8 nucleotides agree with TRBD1. Germline CDR1 reads MNHEY; CDR2 reads SVGAGI. The CDR3 contains 15 residues. J lost 3 bases, V lost 7 bases, and 8 bases had no gene match.

CDR3 sequence reads: CASSREGEWYFDTIYF. CDR3 sequence (DNA): TGTGCCAGCAGCCGGGAGGGGGAGTGGTATTTTGACACCATATATTTT. The chain recombines TRBV5-4 with TRBJ1-3; possibly TRBD1 for D (6 bases). There are 16 residues in the CDR3. The V end was cut by 4 bases, the J end by 8 bases, with 22 bases between. The germline gives CDR1 SGHNT, CDR2 YYREEE (reference sequence).

V usage is TRBV6-5 and J usage is TRBJ2-1, with D perhaps matching TRBD1 (6 bases). The germline V gene has CDR1 MNHEY and CDR2 SVGAGI. V was shortened by 0 bases and J by 8 bases, with 11 bases between the two germline ends. The length of the CDR3 is 14 residues. The CDR3 spells CASSYSFTGYEQFF. The CDR3 bases are TGTGCCAGCAGTTACTCCTTTACAGGGTATGAGCAGTTCTTC.

The rearrangement uses TRBV6-5 and TRBJ1-2; D gene ambiguous. Germline CDR1 reads MNHEY; CDR2 reads SVGAGI. The CDR3 spans 13 residues. V was clipped by 6 bases and J by 5 bases, with 13 bases between them. The CDR3: CASSLGGGYGYTF. For the CDR3, the DNA is TGTGCCAGCAGCCTGGGAGGTGGATATGGCTACACCTTC.

V usage is TRBV5-1 and J usage is TRBJ2-5; 8 nucleotides match TRBD1. This CDR3 contains 18 residues. CDR1 and CDR2 (germline): SGHRS, YFSETQ. V was clipped by 0 bases and J by 0 bases; unmatched bases: 10. The CDR3 coding sequence is TGCGCCAGCAGCTTGGGGCGGGGACAGGCGCCCAACCAAGAGACCCAGTACTTC. Protein sequence: CASSLGRGQAPNQETQYF.

The rearrangement joins TRBV9 to TRBJ2-1; 7 positions match TRBD1. V shed 4 bases and J 0 bases; nucleotides not matched to a gene: 4. The germline CDR1 and CDR2 sequences are SGDLS and YYNGEE. This CDR3 contains 15 residues. The CDR3 protein is CASSRSGGSYNEQFF. The CDR3 nucleotides are TGTGCCAGCAGCAGGTCAGGGGGCTCCTACAATGAGCAGTTCTTC. Using reference TRBV9 and TRBJ2-1 for the parts outside the CDR3, the full variable domain is DSGVTQTPKHLITATGQRVTLRCSPRSGDLSVYWYQQSLDQGLQFLIQYYNGEERAKGNILERFSAQQFPDLHSELNLSSLELGDSALYFCASSRSGGSYNEQFFGPGTRLTVL.

V gene TRBV19 combines with J gene TRBJ2-2, with 7 bases fitting TRBD2. V was pared by 3 bases and J by 0 bases, with 4 bases of the junction left unmatched. Per germline, CDR1 LNHDA and CDR2 SQIVND (reference sequence). CDR3 length: 16 amino acids. CDR3 sequence reads: CASSMGTTTNTGELFF. As DNA, the CDR3 is TGTGCCAGTAGTATGGGGACTACCACGAACACCGGGGAGCTGTTTTTT.

Only one count was recorded for this clone. The chain has TRBV27 and TRBJ2-7; weak D call: TRBD2 (6 bases). Germline lookup yields CDR1 MNHEY and CDR2 SMNVEV (reference sequence). The CDR3 consists of 15 residues. V dropped 5 bases and J dropped 4 bases, with 18 bases sitting between them. The DNA of the CDR3 is TGTGCCAGCAGTCCTTCGGGGTGGGGGACTTACGAGCAGTACTTC. Translation: CASSPSGWGTYEQYF.

This clone was recorded a few times. V is TRBV5-5 and J is TRBJ2-7, with TRBD2 as a possible D gene (5 bases). This CDR3 is 11 amino acids long. Germline assignment: CDR1 SGHKS and CDR2 YYEKEE (reference sequence). Trimming removed 0 bases from V and 9 bases from J, with 7 bases in between. CDR3 sequence: CASSLVEGQYF. The CDR3 DNA reads as TGTGCCAGCAGCTTGGTAGAGGGGCAGTACTTC. Supplemented by reference TRBV5-5 and TRBJ2-7, the full variable domain reads DAGVTQSPTHLIKTRGQQVTLRCSPISGHKSVSWYQQVLGQGPQFIFQYYEKEERGRGNFPDRFSARQFPNYSSELNVNALLLGDSALYLCASSLVEGQYFGPGTRLTVT.

CDR3 nucleotides: TGTGCCAGCAGTCCCGGACAGGTGGGATTAGATACGCAGTATTTT. Protein product: CASSPGQVGLDTQYF. V gene TRBV27 combines with J gene TRBJ2-3; 7 positions agree with TRBD1. The germline gives CDR1 MNHEY, CDR2 SMNVEV (reference sequence). Trimming cost V 5 bases and J 5 bases; bases outside gene matches: 10. The CDR3 extends over 15 amino acids.

The V and J genes are TRBV5-1 and TRBJ2-2; D is uncertain. Germline V CDR1 and CDR2: SGHRS, YFSETQ. CDR3 length: 15 residues. V lost 0 bases and J 0 bases, leaving 6 bases between the germline ends. CDR3 region: CASSLETPNTGELFF. CDR3 DNA: TGCGCCAGCAGCTTGGAGACACCGAACACCGGGGAGCTGTTTTTT.

On this clone: The junction departs from the called germline gene at one end, perhaps through a read error. The chain joins TRBV6-5 to TRBJ2-7; 16 nucleotides align to TRBD2. Germline values: CDR1 MNHEY, CDR2 SVGAGI. The length of the CDR3 is 13 residues. The CDR3 loop reads CASRGLAGGSPNF. CDR3 nucleotides: TGTGCCAGCAGGGGACTAGCGGGGGGGTCTCCAAACTTC.

The genes are TRBV7-9 and TRBJ2-5, with D perhaps matching TRBD2 (6 bases). With 3 bases removed from V and 5 bases from J, the gap between germline ends came to 25 bases. Germline V gene lookup returns CDR1 SEHNR and CDR2 FQNEAQ (reference sequence). This CDR3 comprises 18 residues. This chain's CDR3 is CASSFGSGLFGGGETQYF. In DNA, the CDR3 is TGTGCCAGCAGCTTCGGTTCTGGTCTTTTCGGGGGTGGGGAGACCCAGTACTTC.

The chain has TRBV29-1 and TRBJ1-6, with TRBD1 matching over 9 bases. The CDR3 contains 16 residues. From germline, CDR1 is SQVTM and CDR2 ANQGSEA. V dropped 6 bases and J dropped 7; count of bases not matched to a gene: 13. DNA of the CDR3: TGCAGCGTATCTACAGGGGGCGGATCAGAGAATTCACCCCTCCACTTT. The encoded protein is CSVSTGGGSENSPLHF.

This clone has just one count. V and J are TRBV30 and TRBJ1-1; TRBD1 matches at 7 bases. V gave up 4 bases and J gave up 1 base; unmatched junction bases: 3. CDR1 is GTSNPN, CDR2 SVGIG, per germline (reference sequence). The CDR3 sequence is 13 residues long. The CDR3 reads CAWIQGGNTEAFF. DNA for the CDR3: TGTGCCTGGATTCAGGGGGGGAACACTGAAGCTTTCTTT.

This rearrangement joins TRBV7-9 to TRBJ2-6; TRBD1 matches 9 bases. The CDR3 loop spans 18 amino acids. V shed 5 bases, J shed 0 bases, and the junction held 8 bases outside the gene matches. Germline values: CDR1 SEHNR, CDR2 FQNEAQ (reference sequence). CDR3 in amino acids: CASSRGTGTLSGANVLTF. In nucleotides, the CDR3 is TGTGCCAGCAGCCGAGGGACAGGGACCCTCTCTGGGGCCAACGTCCTGACTTTC.

V gene TRBV16 combines with J gene TRBJ1-1; D is unclear. This CDR3 is built from 14 residues. Between the trimmed V and J ends, which lost 4 bases and 1 base, there was a span of 10 bases. CDR1 and CDR2 from the germline V gene are KGHSY and FQNENV. The CDR3 loop reads CASSPLTQNTEAFF. CDR3 coding DNA: TGTGCCAGCAGCCCCTTGACACAGAACACTGAAGCTTTCTTT.